This TCR beta chain was identified in a study of T cell responses to AZD1222 COVID-19 vaccine. Study overall: Analysis merged second doses at about 4 or about 12 weeks. General observations from the study: At study baseline, merely five or six AZD1222 recipients were seropositive. Mostly white British, mostly female donors; authors suggested clonal diversity may be underestimated. Regions 160-218 and 743-854 held dominance among vaccine-associated CD4 TCRs, which spanned spike.

V lost 5 bases and J 10 bases, leaving 12 bases between the germline ends. CDR1 and CDR2 from the germline V gene are SEHNR and FQNEAQ (reference sequence). The CDR3 is 12 residues long. Generated by immunoSEQ multiplex PCR, the TCRdb table keeps only in-frame clones and is missing some. The table includes about 92,000 clones, nearly 90% detected once. Of note for this clone: No antigen is known for it.

The receptor was isolated from an adult in good health. This chain uses TRBV7-9 with TRBJ2-1, with D perhaps being TRBD1 or TRBD2 (5 bases each). Sequencing was performed on peripheral blood, taken on day 0 of AZD1222 vaccination. The DNA of the CDR3 is TGTGCCAGCAGCGGTGGGGACGGCGAGCAGTTCTTC. Protein product: CASSGGDGEQFF.